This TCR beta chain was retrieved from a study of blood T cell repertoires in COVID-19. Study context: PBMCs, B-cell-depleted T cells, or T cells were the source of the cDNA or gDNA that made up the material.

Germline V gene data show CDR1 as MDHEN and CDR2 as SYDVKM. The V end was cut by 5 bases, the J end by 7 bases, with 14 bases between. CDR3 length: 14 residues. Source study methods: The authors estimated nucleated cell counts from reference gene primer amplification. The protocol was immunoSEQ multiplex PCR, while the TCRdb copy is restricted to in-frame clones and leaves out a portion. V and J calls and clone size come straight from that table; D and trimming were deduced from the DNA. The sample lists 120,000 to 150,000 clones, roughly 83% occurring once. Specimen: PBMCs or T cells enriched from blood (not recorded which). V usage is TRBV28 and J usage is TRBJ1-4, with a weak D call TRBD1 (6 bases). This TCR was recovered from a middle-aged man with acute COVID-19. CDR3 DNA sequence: TGTGCCAGCAGTGACAGGAACGGCGGTGAAAAACTGTTTTTT. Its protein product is CASSDRNGGEKLFF. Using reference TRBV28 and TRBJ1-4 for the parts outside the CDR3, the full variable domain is DVKVTQSSRYLVKRTGEKVFLECVQDMDHENMFWYRQDPGLGLRLIYFSYDVKMKEKGDIPEGYSVSREKKERFSLILESASTNQTSMYLCASSDRNGGEKLFFGSGTQLSVL.